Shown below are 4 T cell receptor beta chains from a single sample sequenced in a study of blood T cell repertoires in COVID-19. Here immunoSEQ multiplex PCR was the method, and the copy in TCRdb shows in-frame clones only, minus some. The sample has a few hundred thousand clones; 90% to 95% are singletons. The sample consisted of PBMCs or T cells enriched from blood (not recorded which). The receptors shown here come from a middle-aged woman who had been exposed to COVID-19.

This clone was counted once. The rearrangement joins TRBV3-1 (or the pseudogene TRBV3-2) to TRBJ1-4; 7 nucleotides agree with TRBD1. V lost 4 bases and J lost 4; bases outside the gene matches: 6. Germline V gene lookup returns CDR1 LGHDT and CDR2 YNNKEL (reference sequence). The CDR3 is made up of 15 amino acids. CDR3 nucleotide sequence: TGTGCCAGCAGCCGAACAACAGGGGTTAATGAAAAACTGTTTTTT. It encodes CASSRTTGVNEKLFF.

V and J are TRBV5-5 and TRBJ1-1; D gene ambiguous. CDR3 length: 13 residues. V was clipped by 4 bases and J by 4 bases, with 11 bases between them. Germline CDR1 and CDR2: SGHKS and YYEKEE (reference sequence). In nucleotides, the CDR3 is TGTGCCAGCAGCAGGAGAGAGGGCACTGAAGCTTTCTTT. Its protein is CASSRREGTEAFF.

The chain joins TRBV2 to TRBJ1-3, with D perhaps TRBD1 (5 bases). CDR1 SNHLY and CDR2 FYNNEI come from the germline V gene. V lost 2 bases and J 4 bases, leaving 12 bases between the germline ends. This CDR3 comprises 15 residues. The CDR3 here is CASSERRRGGNTIYF. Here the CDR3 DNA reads TGTGCCAGCAGTGAAAGGCGGAGGGGAGGAAACACCATATATTTT.

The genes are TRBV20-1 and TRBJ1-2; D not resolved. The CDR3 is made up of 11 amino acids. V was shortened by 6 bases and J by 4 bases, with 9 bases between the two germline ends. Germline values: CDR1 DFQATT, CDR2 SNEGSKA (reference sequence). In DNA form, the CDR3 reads TGCAGTGCCCAAGAGCCCTATGGCTACACCTTC. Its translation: CSAQEPYGYTF.